Below, 32 T cell receptor beta chains from the same sample are listed, as sequenced in a study of blood T cell repertoires in COVID-19. Sequencing was performed with immunoSEQ multiplex PCR; in TCRdb, only in-frame clones are kept and a portion is missing. This table holds nearly 70,000 clones, 88% found once. Sequencing input: peripheral blood. The receptors shown here come from a woman in her seventies with acute or convalescent COVID-19.

The chain is built from TRBV25-1 and TRBJ1-6; D unresolved. Trimming shortened V by 11 bases and J by 0 bases, and 8 bases separated the two germline ends. CDR1 and CDR2 from the germline V gene are MGHDK and SYGVNS. CDR3 length equals 13 residues. CDR3 amino acids: CASTSSYNSPLHF. The CDR3 DNA follows: TGTGCCTCCACATCCTCCTATAATTCACCCCTCCACTTT.

This clone was seen a single time. The chain links TRBV9 to TRBJ2-7; TRBD2 might be the D (7 bases). The CDR3 has 14 amino acids. V was cut by 2 bases and J by 6 bases, with 15 bases left in between. Germline V gene data show CDR1 as SGDLS and CDR2 as YYNGEE. CDR3 protein: CASSVGGRGGEQYF. CDR3 DNA: TGTGCCAGCAGCGTCGGGGGGCGAGGGGGCGAGCAGTACTTC. The variable domain in full, with the rest retrieved from reference TRBV9 and TRBJ2-7, is DSGVTQTPKHLITATGQRVTLRCSPRSGDLSVYWYQQSLDQGLQFLIQYYNGEERAKGNILERFSAQQFPDLHSELNLSSLELGDSALYFCASSVGGRGGEQYFGPGTRLTVT.

This clone was counted between two and nine times. V gene TRBV30 combines with J gene TRBJ1-4; TRBD1 agrees at 10 bases. Germline V lookup: CDR1 GTSNPN, CDR2 SVGIG (reference sequence). After removal of 3 bases from V and 11 bases from J, the junction contained 15 bases not matched to a gene. The CDR3 spans 16 residues. CDR3 sequence: CAWRSLGGSGQGKLFF. DNA of the CDR3: TGTGCCTGGAGAAGCCTGGGAGGGTCGGGACAGGGGAAACTGTTTTTT.

This clone was seen more than once but under ten times. This chain uses TRBV5-1 with TRBJ1-1; a weak D match, TRBD1 (5 bases). The CDR3 has 14 amino acids. Germline CDR1 is SGHRS and CDR2 is YFSETQ. V lost 0 bases to trimming and J lost 1 base, with 7 bases between them. CDR3 protein: CASSLGRANTEAFF. DNA of the CDR3: TGCGCCAGCAGCTTGGGCAGGGCGAACACTGAAGCTTTCTTT.

This clone was seen a handful of times. CDR3: CASSESVSGANVLTF. The CDR3 nucleotides read TGTGCCAGCAGTGAAAGCGTCTCTGGGGCCAACGTCCTGACTTTC. The chain employs TRBV6-1 and TRBJ2-6; unclear D gene. V dropped 2 bases and J dropped 0 bases, with 5 bases sitting between them. The CDR3 runs to 15 residues. Germline CDR1 is MNHNS and CDR2 is SASEGT.

This chain links TRBV12-5 with TRBJ2-2; D is ambiguous. The CDR3 has 14 residues. In germline, CDR1 is LGHNT, CDR2 FRNRAP. Trimming left V 5 bases short and J 4 bases short, with 11 bases between. CDR3 bases: TGTGCTAGTGGTCCGACATTGGGCACCGGGGAGCTGTTTTTT. As protein: CASGPTLGTGELFF.

V is TRBV19 and J is TRBJ1-5; the D gene is possibly TRBD1 (5 bases). CDR1 is LNHDA and CDR2 is SQIVND in the germline V gene (reference sequence). The V and J ends lost 5 bases and 4 bases respectively, with 12 bases between them. This CDR3 spans 14 amino acids. The CDR3 sequence: CASSLPGGNQPQHF. The CDR3 region has the DNA TGTGCCAGTAGTCTCCCGGGGGGGAATCAGCCCCAGCATTTT.

The chain couples TRBV28 to TRBJ1-2; possible D gene TRBD1, 6 bases. The CDR3 totals 14 residues. V lost 3 bases, J lost 2 bases, and 10 bases lay in between. Germline V gene sequence: CDR1 MDHEN, CDR2 SYDVKM. The CDR3: CASSFRQVNYGYTF. The CDR3 DNA reads as TGTGCCAGCAGTTTCAGACAGGTCAACTATGGCTACACCTTC.

The J gene is TRBJ2-1, the V gene TRBV19; TRBD2 matches 8 bases. The CDR3 runs 14 residues. The V and J ends lost 7 bases and 4 bases, in that order; junction bases with no gene match: 6. Per the germline V gene, CDR1 is LNHDA and CDR2 is SQIVND (reference sequence). In DNA form, the CDR3 reads TGTGCCAGTATCCAAAGCGGGGGTTACAATGAGCAGTTCTTC. Protein sequence: CASIQSGGYNEQFF.

The CDR3 sequence is CASSLRGQAKNIQYF. Here the CDR3 DNA reads TGTGCCAGCAGCTTAAGGGGGCAAGCCAAAAACATTCAGTACTTC. The chain has TRBV7-9 and TRBJ2-4, with 7 bases fitting TRBD1. The CDR3 contains 15 residues. V gave up 2 bases and J gave up 0 bases; unmatched junction bases: 1. Germline V gene lookup returns CDR1 SEHNR and CDR2 FQNEAQ (reference sequence).

This chain links TRBV3-1 (or the pseudogene TRBV3-2) with TRBJ2-3, with a weak D call TRBD2 (6 bases). From germline, CDR1 is LGHDT and CDR2 YNNKEL (reference sequence). V was trimmed by 4 bases and J by 4 bases, leaving 18 bases between them. This CDR3 has 16 amino acids. CDR3 sequence reads: CASSPHRLVSSDTQYF. DNA of the CDR3: TGTGCCAGCAGCCCGCACCGACTAGTAAGCTCAGATACGCAGTATTTT.

This chain connects TRBV5-5 to TRBJ2-7; maybe TRBD2 (5 bases). V was cut by 0 bases and J by 8 bases, with 18 bases left in between. This CDR3 spans 15 amino acids. CDR1 is SGHKS, CDR2 YYEKEE, per germline (reference sequence). CDR3 residues: CASSLDSGQGRKQYF. In DNA form, the CDR3 reads TGTGCCAGCAGCTTGGACTCAGGCCAAGGGAGAAAGCAGTACTTC.

V gene TRBV29-1 combines with J gene TRBJ2-3; the D is unclear. This CDR3 has 12 residues. Germline assignment: CDR1 SQVTM and CDR2 ANQGSEA. Trimming cost V 3 bases and J 2 bases, with 6 bases left between them. The CDR3 sequence is CSVDRVTDTQYF. CDR3 bases: TGCAGCGTTGACCGGGTCACAGATACGCAGTATTTT.

The chain links TRBV6-4 to TRBJ2-5, with a tentative D call TRBD2 (6 bases). Germline CDR1 reads MRHNA; CDR2 reads SNTAGT. The CDR3 is 14 residues long. Deletions cut 6 bases from V and 7 bases from J, with 18 bases between. CDR3 loop: CASSWDFLQGTQYF. For the CDR3, the DNA is TGTGCCAGCAGCTGGGACTTCCTGCAGGGGACCCAGTACTTC.

The rearrangement joins TRBV28 to TRBJ2-3; maybe TRBD1 (6 bases). Trimming stripped 1 base from V and 0 bases from J, with 14 bases between. This CDR3 spans 17 amino acids. CDR1 is MDHEN, CDR2 SYDVKM, per germline. The CDR3, as DNA: TGTGCCAGCAGTTTATTTCCTCGGGACACCAGCACAGATACGCAGTATTTT. This gives the protein CASSLFPRDTSTDTQYF.

The gene calls are TRBV27 and TRBJ1-4, with D unresolved. The germline V and J ends were trimmed by 3 bases and 7 bases, with 12 bases remaining between them. This CDR3 region has 14 residues. The germline CDR1 and CDR2 sequences are MNHEY and SMNVEV (reference sequence). CDR3 sequence: CASSLTRGSEKLFF. The CDR3, as DNA: TGTGCCAGCAGTTTGACCCGGGGAAGTGAAAAACTGTTTTTT.

The CDR3 DNA follows: TGTGCCTGGAGCGCTAATGGAGTAAATTATGAAAAACTGTTTTTT. This codes for CAWSANGVNYEKLFF. The J gene is TRBJ1-4, the V gene TRBV30, with D uncertain. Trimming took 3 bases from V and 6 from J, leaving 17 bases between them. The CDR3 is made up of 15 amino acids. CDR1 and CDR2 from the germline V gene are GTSNPN and SVGIG (reference sequence).

The V gene is TRBV7-2, the J gene TRBJ1-1, with a possible D match to TRBD1 (6 bases). The length of the CDR3 is 17 residues. The V gene lost 3 bases and the J gene lost 0 bases, with 17 bases spanning the gap. The V gene's germline CDR1 is SGHTA and CDR2 FQGNSA. CDR3 sequence reads: CASSFSRDTFMNTEAFF. In DNA form, the CDR3 reads TGTGCCAGCAGCTTTTCCCGGGACACCTTTATGAACACTGAAGCTTTCTTT.

The chain links TRBV3-1 (or the pseudogene TRBV3-2) to TRBJ2-3; TRBD1 agrees at 7 bases. Trimming at V came to 0 bases and at J to 7 bases, leaving 4 bases not matched to a gene. The CDR3 runs to 14 residues. Per the germline V gene, CDR1 is LGHDT and CDR2 is YNNKEL (reference sequence). CDR3 nucleotide sequence: TGTGCCAGCAGCCAAGATCCAGGGGGATATACGCAGTATTTT. Its protein product is CASSQDPGGYTQYF.

This clone has a single count. The chain combines TRBV7-9 with TRBJ1-1; a possible D gene is TRBD1 (6 bases). V dropped 2 bases and J dropped 0 bases, with 7 bases sitting between them. Germline-derived CDR1 and CDR2 are SEHNR and FQNEAQ (reference sequence). The CDR3 sequence is 14 residues long. The CDR3 DNA follows: TGTGCCAGCAGCTTAACAGGGATGAACACTGAAGCTTTCTTT. Protein product: CASSLTGMNTEAFF.

The chain carries TRBV24-1 and TRBJ2-2; D may be TRBD2 (6 bases). This CDR3 spans 18 amino acids. V dropped 4 bases and J dropped 0 bases, with 17 bases sitting between them. CDR1 is KGHDR, CDR2 SFDVKD, per germline. The CDR3 DNA sequence: TGTGCCACCAGTGACACCCGGGCGGGGCAGACGAACACCGGGGAGCTGTTTTTT. Encoded protein: CATSDTRAGQTNTGELFF.

The chain uses TRBV27 and TRBJ2-7, with D unclear. Germline V CDR1 and CDR2: MNHEY, SMNVEV (reference sequence). The CDR3 totals 14 residues. V lost 7 bases and J lost 0, with 13 bases in between. CDR3 DNA sequence: TGTGCCAGCACTACGACACATCCCTCCTACGAGCAGTACTTC. Amino acids: CASTTTHPSYEQYF.

This clone was observed a single time. J is TRBJ1-2 and V is TRBV4-2; 8 bases agree with TRBD1. The V gene end was trimmed by 1 base and the J gene end by 4 bases; junction bases not matched to a gene: 8. The CDR3 consists of 16 residues. CDR1 LGHNA and CDR2 YNFKEQ come from the germline V gene. Here the CDR3 reads CASSQVGQGTLYGYTF. The CDR3 DNA reads TGTGCCAGCAGCCAAGTTGGACAGGGAACCCTCTATGGCTACACCTTC.

The CDR3 sequence is CASSHRVRLSTDTQYF. The CDR3 DNA sequence: TGTGCCAGCAGCCATCGGGTGCGACTTAGCACAGATACGCAGTATTTT. This chain connects TRBV14 to TRBJ2-3; D is undetermined. In germline, CDR1 is SGHDN, CDR2 FVKESK. Trimming took off 3 bases at V and 0 bases at J, with 13 bases between the two ends. The CDR3 loop spans 16 amino acids.

The V gene is TRBV19, the J gene TRBJ1-1; no reliable D call. CDR3 length: 11 residues. V was trimmed by 8 bases and J by 1 base, leaving 5 bases between them. CDR1 LNHDA and CDR2 SQIVND come from the germline V gene (reference sequence). The CDR3 coding sequence is TGTGCCAGTCGAGAGAACACTGAAGCTTTCTTT. Translation gives CASRENTEAFF.

The genes are TRBV28 and TRBJ1-2; no reliable D call. The germline V and J ends were trimmed by 5 bases and 7 bases, with 11 bases remaining between them. Germline values: CDR1 MDHEN, CDR2 SYDVKM. The CDR3 is 12 residues long. The chain's CDR3 is CASSLQVPGYTF. For the CDR3, the DNA is TGTGCCAGCAGTCTCCAGGTTCCTGGCTACACCTTC.

The chain has TRBV6-6 and TRBJ1-3, with a possible D match to TRBD1 (5 bases). CDR3 length: 16 amino acids. Germline V gives CDR1 MNHNY, CDR2 SVGAGI (reference sequence). V was trimmed by 2 bases and J by 0 bases, leaving 11 bases between them. CDR3 coding DNA: TGTGCCAGCAGTTACACGACAGCAGCCTCTGGAAACACCATATATTTT. It specifies CASSYTTAASGNTIYF.

This chain links TRBV7-2 with TRBJ2-5; D gene unclear. The germline V gene has CDR1 SGHTA and CDR2 FQGNSA. V was pared by 1 base and J by 5 bases, with 11 bases between. The CDR3 covers 14 residues. CDR3 DNA: TGTGCCAGCAGCTTAGGAAGAGGTGCGGAGACCCAGTACTTC. Its translation is CASSLGRGAETQYF.

This clone was recorded only once. J is TRBJ2-1 and V is TRBV5-6, with a weak D call TRBD2 (6 bases). CDR3 length equals 15 residues. The V gene lost 5 bases and the J gene lost 4 bases, with 16 bases spanning the gap. Looked up from germline, CDR1 is SGHDT and CDR2 is YYEEEE. CDR3 nucleotide sequence: TGTGCCAGCAGGTCGGGCGGGAAACCGTACAATGAGCAGTTCTTC. Translating gives CASRSGGKPYNEQFF.

The chain uses TRBV5-1 and TRBJ2-7, with 7 bases identical to TRBD2. J lost 3 bases, V lost 4 bases, and 4 bases had no gene match. Germline V gene data show CDR1 as SGHRS and CDR2 as YFSETQ. This CDR3 spans 13 amino acids. CDR3 amino acids: CASSNTGGYEQYF. CDR3 DNA: TGCGCCAGCAGCAACACGGGAGGCTACGAGCAGTACTTC.

This chain connects TRBV2 to TRBJ1-2; D is perhaps TRBD1 (5 bases). CDR1 SNHLY and CDR2 FYNNEI come from the germline V gene. Trimming removed 10 bases from V and 5 bases from J, with 35 bases in between. This CDR3 has 19 amino acids. In nucleotides, the CDR3 is TGTGCCATCACAGAAGGGGAGGGTAGAGGAAGTCTTTCGTTATATGGCTACACCTTC. Translation gives CAITEGEGRGSLSLYGYTF. Variable domain in full (rest from reference TRBV2 and TRBJ1-2): EPEVTQTPSHQVTQMGQEVILRCVPISNHLYFYWYRQILGQKVEFLVSFYNNEISEKSEIFDDQFSVERPDGSNFTLKIRSTKLEDSAMYFCAITEGEGRGSLSLYGYTFGSGTRLTVV.

The rearrangement joins TRBV18 to TRBJ1-2, with 10 bases that match TRBD1. Trimming at V came to 6 bases and at J to 12 bases, leaving 10 bases not matched to a gene. The CDR3 totals 13 residues. In germline, CDR1 is KGHSH, CDR2 LQKENI. The CDR3 DNA is TGTGCCAGCTCGCCCCGGGACAGGGGTACCCACACCTTC. It specifies CASSPRDRGTHTF.